This TCR beta chain came from a study of shared clonotypes between healthy human individuals. Whole-study results and caveats: Sharing across four donors was highest in naive CD4 (around 5%) and lowest in memory CD8 (around 0.4%).

On this clone itself: Antigen unknown.

The germline V gene has CDR1 LGHNA and CDR2 YSLEER. Trimming removed 0 bases at V and 7 bases at J, with 12 bases between. The CDR3 length is 14 residues. Per the study methods: Junction-only immunoSEQ sequences carried no quality scores, so filtering differed. TCRdb's table, derived via immunoSEQ multiplex PCR, lists solely in-frame clones and lacks some. Clonal size and the V and J genes are those of that table, whereas D and trimming came from the DNA. The sample shows approximately 2.3 million clones, approximately 93% of them seen only once. The chain uses TRBV4-3 and TRBJ1-1, with a weak D call TRBD1 (5 bases). This TCR came from a man aged 18 to 30 in good health. Some clones in this sample may be carry-over from other donors' samples. Sample: naive CD4+ T cells from PBMCs. Indicated subset: CD45RA+ positively selected. CDR3 DNA: TGCGCCAGCAGCCAAGATCTGGGGGGAAATGAAGCTTTCTTT. Translation gives CASSQDLGGNEAFF.